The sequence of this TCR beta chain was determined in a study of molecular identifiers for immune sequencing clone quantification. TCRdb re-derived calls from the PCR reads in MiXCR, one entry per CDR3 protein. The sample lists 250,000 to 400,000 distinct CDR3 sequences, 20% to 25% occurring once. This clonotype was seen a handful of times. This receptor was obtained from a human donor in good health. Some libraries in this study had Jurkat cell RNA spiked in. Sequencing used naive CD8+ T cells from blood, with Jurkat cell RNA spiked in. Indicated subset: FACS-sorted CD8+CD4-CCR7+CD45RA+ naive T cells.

CDR3 sequence reads: CASSFPRDRVDEQYF. CDR3 nucleotides: TGCGCCAGCAGCTTCCCCCGGGACAGGGTCGACGAGCAGTACTTC. The chain uses TRBV5-1 and TRBJ2-7; TRBD1 agrees at 9 bases. This CDR3 spans 15 amino acids. V lost 2 bases, J lost 5 bases, and 8 bases stayed unmatched. The germline V gene encodes CDR1 SGHRS and CDR2 YFSETQ. The whole variable domain, filled in from reference TRBV5-1 and TRBJ2-7, reads KAGVTQTPRYLIKTRGQQVTLSCSPISGHRSVSWYQQTPGQGLQFLFEYFSETQRNKGNFPGRFSGRQFSNSRSEMNVSTLELGDSALYLCASSFPRDRVDEQYFGPGTRLTVT.